These 2 T cell receptor beta chains were all obtained from the same sample, sequenced in a study of control samples from healthy donors and cancer patients (dated by TCRdb to 2018 to 2020). Library preparation used the immunoSEQ multiplex PCR assay. TCRdb retrieved this table from immuneACCESS and kept in-frame rearrangements only. Not all clones are present; in checked studies, unresolved V genes account for under half, and no reason is known for the remainder. Within this sample are about 130,000 clones, with around 93% of them counted one time only. Under 2% of the sample is in the top ten clones. The sequencing sample was made of PBMCs. These receptors all come from a man aged 45-60 years with head and neck cancer.

The chain has TRBV27 and TRBJ1-5, with 10 bases matching TRBD1. Germline lookup yields CDR1 MNHEY and CDR2 SMNVEV (reference sequence). The CDR3 extends over 17 amino acids. J gave up 0 bases and V 5 bases, and 7 bases lay outside the gene matches. The CDR3 bases are TGTGCCAGCAGTCCTAGACAGGGGGCTTATAGCAATCAGCCCCAGCATTTT. This translates into CASSPRQGAYSNQPQHF.

The V gene is TRBV6-2 or TRBV6-3, the J gene TRBJ2-1, with 10 bases identical to TRBD2. Unmatched junction bases numbered 11, after V lost 6 bases and J lost 9 bases. CDR1 MNHEY and CDR2 SVGEGT come from the germline V gene. The CDR3 covers 15 residues. The CDR3 is CASSHGASGGVEQFF. For the CDR3, the DNA is TGTGCCAGCAGCCACGGGGCTAGCGGGGGTGTTGAGCAGTTCTTC.